This is a list of T cell receptor beta chains from one sample in a study of shared T cell receptors in the human thymus. Clones were sequenced by immunoSEQ multiplex PCR, and TCRdb holds only the in-frame ones, with some missing. Here the sample spans about 660,000 clones, about 90% being singletons. The same specimen was also included in a second study, on human thymus T cells.

The sample comprised thymocytes. These receptors all stem from a boy younger than two with a congenital heart defect. CDR3s include the opening cysteine and the closing phenylalanine or tryptophan. A D gene is named only where the DNA matches it firmly. Clone sizes are given selectively: once, few, many, or a class where the clone is expanded.

d_call j_call v_call clone_size cdr3_nt cdr3_aa
NA TRBJ1-6 TRBV4-1 NA TGCGCCAGCAGCCCGTGGGACATTGATAATTCCCCCCTCCACTTT CASSPWDIDNSPLHF
NA TRBJ2-5 TRBV7-2 once TGTGCCAGCAGTCTCGGGTGGGAGACCCAGTACTTC CASSLGWETQYF
TRBD1 TRBJ2-4 TRBV5-1 NA TGCGCCAGCAGCTTGACAGGGGGCATCGCCAAAAACATTCAGTACTTC CASSLTGGIAKNIQYF
NA TRBJ1-4 TRBV19 few TGTGCCAGTATAAAGAACTGTGCGTTTTCAAAACTGTTTTTT CASIKNCAFSKLFF
TRBD1 TRBJ1-1 TRBV27 NA TGTGCCAGCAGTTTACGGGGCGGACAGGGAGGGATGAACACTGAAGCTTTCTTT CASSLRGGQGGMNTEAFF
TRBD1 TRBJ1-1 TRBV6-5 NA TGTGCCAGCAGACCCGGGACAGGGTGGACTGAAGCTTTCTTT CASRPGTGWTEAFF
NA TRBJ1-5 TRBV25-1 NA TGTGCCAGCAGTGATACGGGGGACCCTAGCAATCAGCCCCAGCATTTT CASSDTGDPSNQPQHF
NA TRBJ2-7 TRBV5-8 NA TGTGCCAGCAGCTTGGTCCAGTTGTCCCGCCTTTCAACCTACGAGCAGTACTTC CASSLVQLSRLSTYEQYF
NA TRBJ2-7 TRBV7-2 NA TGTGCCAGCAGCTTAGCGGGGGACATTCTATACGAGCAGTACTTC CASSLAGDILYEQYF
TRBD1 TRBJ2-3 TRBV18 NA TGTGCCAGCTCACCAAGGGGGCAAACTCGAGGCCCAGATACGCAGTATTTT CASSPRGQTRGPDTQYF
TRBD2 TRBJ2-5 TRBV6-1 NA TGTGCCAGCAGTGAAGGGACTAGCGGAGAGACCCAGTACTTC CASSEGTSGETQYF
TRBD2 TRBJ2-2 TRBV7-9 once TGTGCCAGCAGCCCTAGCGGGACGTACACCGGGGAGCTGTTTTTT CASSPSGTYTGELFF
TRBD2 TRBJ2-2 TRBV4-3 NA TGCGCCAGCAGCCCGGACAGTAGCGGGAGGGCTGGGGAGCTGTTTTTT CASSPDSSGRAGELFF
NA TRBJ2-1 TRBV4-1 NA TGCGCCAGCAGCCAAGACCCTGGTCCCAGCTCCTACAATGAGCAGTTCTTC CASSQDPGPSSYNEQFF
NA TRBJ1-6 TRBV7-9 NA TGTGCCAGCAGCGACGTACAGCTGGGTCTCAGGCCGAGTGATTCACCCCTCCACTTT CASSDVQLGLRPSDSPLHF
TRBD1 TRBJ2-2 TRBV28 NA TGTGCCAGCTCGGGACAGGATAACACCGGGGAGCTGTTTTTT CASSGQDNTGELFF
NA TRBJ1-2 TRBV28 NA TGTGCCAGCAGTTTATGGGCCGATGACTATGGCTACACCTTC CASSLWADDYGYTF
NA TRBJ2-4 TRBV30 NA TGTGCCTGGAGCCCTAGCCAACGACTAACAAGGGACATTCAGTACTTC CAWSPSQRLTRDIQYF
NA TRBJ2-7 TRBV4-1 NA TGCGCCAGCAGCCAAGTTTGGGAGAAATCCTACGAGCAGTACTTC CASSQVWEKSYEQYF
NA TRBJ2-7 TRBV27 once TGTGCCAGCAGTTTTCTGGGGACCGGCGGGGAGGACGAGCAGTACTTC CASSFLGTGGEDEQYF
NA TRBJ1-1 TRBV4-1 NA TGCGCCAGCAGCCAGGCCTTTCCGAACACTGAAGCTTTCTTT CASSQAFPNTEAFF
NA TRBJ1-6 TRBV4-2 NA TGTGCCAGCAGCCACCGGCGGAGGAGTAATTCACCCCTCCACTTT CASSHRRRSNSPLHF
TRBD1 TRBJ2-7 TRBV28 NA TGTGCCAGCAGTGTGACAGGGATTAATTACGAGCAGTACTTC CASSVTGINYEQYF
NA TRBJ2-7 TRBV13 once TGTGCCAGCAGCTCGTCGGGGACAACCTACGAGCAGTACTTC CASSSSGTTYEQYF
NA TRBJ2-2 TRBV15 NA TGTGCCACCAGCAGAGATCACAGTCCGGGGAAGGTTTCCGGGGAGCTGTTTTTT CATSRDHSPGKVSGELFF
TRBD2 TRBJ2-7 TRBV28 NA TGTGCCAGCACCAAACGGGGGGACTACGAGCAGTACTTC CASTKRGDYEQYF
NA TRBJ2-2 TRBV5-4 few TGTGCCAGCAGCAAGGGACTTCACGCGAACACCGGGGAGCTGTTTTTT CASSKGLHANTGELFF
NA TRBJ1-2 TRBV19 NA TGTGCCAGTAGTGCCCGACAGGCCTATGGCTACACCTTC CASSARQAYGYTF
TRBD2 TRBJ2-5 TRBV5-4 NA TGTGCCAGCACTACTCTAGCGGGAGGGGGGGAGACCCAGTACTTC CASTTLAGGGETQYF
NA TRBJ2-6 TRBV4-3 NA TGCGCCAGCAGTCCTAATGGTGGCAGTAGGGGTTCTGGGGCCAACGTCCTGACTTTC CASSPNGGSRGSGANVLTF
TRBD2 TRBJ2-1 TRBV6-6 once TGTGCCAGCAGTTCACCTCTTAGCGGGCACTACAATGAGCAGTTCTTC CASSSPLSGHYNEQFF
TRBD1 TRBJ1-2 TRBV18 NA TGTGCCAGCTCACCACCGGACAGGGGTCTGTATGGCTACACCTTC CASSPPDRGLYGYTF
NA TRBJ1-2 TRBV6-5 NA TGTGCCAGCAGTCAACAGGGTCCCGGGGACTATGGCTACACCTTC CASSQQGPGDYGYTF
NA TRBJ2-7 TRBV2 NA TGTGCCAGCGTTAGGGCCAGGGGAGTGAGCGAGCAGTACTTC CASVRARGVSEQYF
NA TRBJ2-7 TRBV6-5 NA TGTGCCAGCAGACAGGAAGTCGGTAACGAGCAGTACTTC CASRQEVGNEQYF
NA TRBJ1-2 TRBV5-8 NA TGTGCCAGCACGAATCCGGTCTGGGTGGGGCGTGCTGGTGGCTACACCTTC CASTNPVWVGRAGGYTF
TRBD1 TRBJ2-7 TRBV4-3 NA TGCGCCAGCAGCCAAGATAGGACCTTACGGGGACAGAGCTCCTACGAGCAGTACTTC CASSQDRTLRGQSSYEQYF
TRBD1 TRBJ1-5 TRBV5-6 NA TGTGCCAGCAGGTTAATAAGACAGGGTGACAATCAGCCCCAGCATTTT CASRLIRQGDNQPQHF
NA TRBJ2-7 TRBV7-9 NA TGTGCCAGCAGTCCCCGAGGGCAGCGGGCCCATTCCACCTACGAGCAGTACTTC CASSPRGQRAHSTYEQYF
NA TRBJ1-1 TRBV11-2 once TGTGCCAGCAGTCCCCAGCTGGACACTAAAGAAGCTTTCTTT CASSPQLDTKEAFF
NA TRBJ2-3 TRBV2 NA TGTGCCAGCAGTGACGGGTTGTACGGTCGCACTAGCACAGATACGCAGTATTTT CASSDGLYGRTSTDTQYF
NA TRBJ2-2 TRBV29-1 NA TGCAGCGTTGGCGGGTGGGACACCGGGGAGCTGTTTTTT CSVGGWDTGELFF